What follows describes a single T cell receptor beta chain. What it binds is not known. V lost 1 base, J lost 5 bases, and 15 bases lay in between. The CDR3 is made up of 16 amino acids. Germline V gives CDR1 LNHDA, CDR2 SQIVND (reference sequence). The data were obtained in a study of T cell responses to AZD1222 COVID-19 vaccine. General study points: Sampling captured repertoires only after the peak T cell response. The study identified only six AZD1222 recipients as seropositive at baseline. Elevations in Spike-specific TCR breadth and depth followed administration of two AZD1222 doses. A mostly white British donor set with more females was recruited, and clonal diversity was possibly underestimated.

The method was immunoSEQ multiplex PCR; TCRdb's version includes in-frame clones alone and lacks a portion of them. This sample has 100,000 to 150,000 clones, with around 86% found just once. The source of this sequence is an adult in good health. The specimen comprised peripheral blood, sampled on day 0 of AZD1222 vaccination. V usage is TRBV19 and J usage is TRBJ2-4, with D perhaps matching TRBD2 (5 bases). The CDR3 spells CASSIALREPQNIQYF. The CDR3 nucleotides read TGTGCCAGTAGTATAGCCCTTCGGGAACCACAAAACATTCAGTACTTC.